The rows below give T cell receptor beta chains drawn from one sample of a study of control samples from healthy donors and cancer patients. Here immunoSEQ multiplex PCR was the method, and the copy in TCRdb shows in-frame clones only, minus some. The table includes around 170,000 clones, around 90% detected once. The sequenced material came from blood. All receptors derive from a woman under 40 in good health. Both conserved end residues are part of each CDR3. D genes are given only for firm matches. The size entry is marked missing in some rows and otherwise reads once, few, many or a size class.

>TRBJ2-1|TRBV7-9|14|-|-
CASSPGRSINEQFF
TGTGCCAGCAGCCCCGGACGGAGTATCAATGAGCAGTTCTTC
>TRBJ2-2|TRBV19|14|-|-
CASSIVAATGELFF
TGTGCCAGTAGTATAGTGGCGGCTACCGGGGAGCTGTTTTTT
>TRBJ2-7|TRBV27|16|TRBD1|-
CASSLKGTGPHYEQYF
TGTGCCAGCAGTTTAAAAGGGACAGGGCCCCACTACGAGCAGTACTTC
>TRBJ1-1|TRBV27|12|-|once
CASSPGKIAAFF
TGTGCCAGCAGTCCTGGGAAAATTGCAGCTTTCTTT
>TRBJ1-1|TRBV6-1|13|-|-
CASSEGGDTEAFF
TGTGCCAGCAGTGAAGGGGGTGACACTGAAGCTTTCTTT
>TRBJ2-2|TRBV10-1|14|-|-
CASSPRENTGELFF
TGCGCCAGCAGCCCTAGGGAGAACACCGGGGAGCTGTTTTTT
>TRBJ2-1|TRBV29-1|10|-|-
CSVVDGPAFF
TGCAGCGTTGTGGACGGACCTGCCTTCTTC
>TRBJ2-3|TRBV6-6|16|TRBD2|-
CASRPASGSFINTQYF
TGTGCCAGCAGACCGGCTAGCGGGAGTTTCATAAATACGCAGTATTTT
>TRBJ1-2|TRBV16|16|-|-
CASSPKGGRPDYGYTF
TGTGCCAGCAGCCCCAAGGGGGGACGGCCTGACTATGGCTACACCTTC
>TRBJ1-1|TRBV5-6|12|-|-
CASSPGAGEAFF
TGTGCCAGCAGCCCGGGGGCCGGTGAAGCTTTCTTT
>TRBJ2-2|TRBV10-3|16|TRBD2|-
CAISGTGGTNTGELFF
TGTGCCATCAGTGGAACGGGAGGGACGAACACCGGGGAGCTGTTTTTT
>TRBJ2-2|TRBV5-4|13|TRBD1|-
CASSTGQTGELFF
TGTGCCAGCAGCACGGGACAGACCGGGGAGCTGTTTTTT
>TRBJ1-5|TRBV4-1|15|-|-
CASSLTGSVYQPQHF
TGCGCCAGCAGCCTCACAGGGTCGGTTTATCAGCCCCAGCATTTT
>TRBJ2-2|TRBV15|16|-|-
CATSRGGGILTGELFF
TGCGCCACCAGCAGAGGGGGGGGGATCCTCACCGGGGAGCTGTTTTTT
>TRBJ2-7|TRBV13|12|-|-
CASSLTIREQYF
TGTGCCAGCAGCTTGACTATTCGGGAGCAGTACTTC
>TRBJ2-7|TRBV6-1|12|-|-
CASSEGFYGQYF
TGTGCCAGCAGTGAGGGATTCTACGGGCAGTACTTC
>TRBJ1-2|TRBV2|14|-|-
CASSEGPRVYGYTF
TGTGCCAGCAGTGAAGGTCCCAGGGTTTATGGCTACACCTTC
>TRBJ2-7|TRBV18|14|TRBD2|-
CASSPPGLAYEQYF
TGTGCCAGCTCACCACCGGGACTAGCCTACGAGCAGTACTTC
>TRBJ2-3|TRBV11-2|16|TRBD2|few
CASSRRSAGGTDTQYF
TGTGCCAGCAGCCGACGATCAGCGGGGGGGACAGATACGCAGTATTTT
>TRBJ2-3|TRBV27|14|-|-
CASSLSPFTDTQYF
TGTGCCAGCAGTTTATCACCGTTCACAGATACGCAGTATTTT
>TRBJ2-1|TRBV7-8|11|-|-
CASSPAYEQFF
TGTGCCAGCAGCCCCGCTTATGAGCAGTTCTTC
>TRBJ1-4|TRBV2|14|TRBD1|once
CASTAGGTNEKLFF
TGTGCCAGCACCGCAGGGGGTACTAATGAAAAACTGTTTTTT
>TRBJ1-6|TRBV19|14|-|-
CASSQQGTNSPLHF
TGTGCCAGTAGCCAACAGGGTACGAATTCACCCCTCCACTTT
>TRBJ1-2|TRBV29-1|13|-|-
CSVEKQDLYGYTF
TGCAGCGTTGAAAAACAGGACCTCTATGGCTACACCTTC
>TRBJ2-1|TRBV10-3|17|-|-
CAIIKTDSAFIYNEQFF
TGTGCCATCATTAAAACGGACAGCGCCTTTATTTACAATGAGCAGTTCTTC
>TRBJ1-2|TRBV11-2|14|-|few
CASSPGTLNYGYTF
TGTGCCAGCAGTCCAGGAACTCTAAACTATGGCTACACCTTC
>TRBJ2-1|TRBV19|14|TRBD2|-
CASSPGTSGNEQFF
TGTGCCAGTAGCCCCGGGACTAGCGGAAATGAGCAGTTCTTC
>TRBJ2-4|TRBV3-1/TRBV3-2|12|-|-
CASSQDAVLQYF
TGTGCCAGCAGCCAAGATGCGGTTCTTCAGTACTTC
>TRBJ1-4|TRBV6-2/TRBV6-3|14|-|-
CASSYSNSNEKLFF
TGTGCCAGCAGTTACTCGAATTCTAATGAAAAACTGTTTTTT
>TRBJ2-4|TRBV6-2/TRBV6-3|18|TRBD2|-
CASSTQAGGDRAKNIQYF
TGTGCCAGCAGCACACAGGCGGGAGGGGACAGAGCCAAAAACATTCAGTACTTC
>TRBJ2-5|TRBV4-2|18|TRBD2|few
CASSQELQAGGDQETQYF
TGTGCCAGCAGCCAAGAATTACAAGCGGGAGGTGATCAAGAGACCCAGTACTTC
>TRBJ2-7|TRBV7-9|15|-|-
CASSLGASYNHEQYF
TGTGCCAGCAGCTTAGGGGCCTCCTATAACCACGAGCAGTACTTC
>TRBJ1-3|TRBV28|17|-|-
CASSSWGQVGAGNTIYF
TGTGCCAGCAGTTCCTGGGGTCAGGTGGGGGCTGGAAACACCATATATTTT
>TRBJ2-1|TRBV19|13|TRBD1|once
CASSFLGQNEQFF
TGTGCCAGTAGCTTTTTGGGACAGAATGAGCAGTTCTTC
>TRBJ1-2|TRBV30|12|TRBD1|once
CAWTGTEGGYTF
TGTGCCTGGACCGGGACAGAGGGTGGCTACACCTTC
>TRBJ2-7|TRBV7-9|14|TRBD2|-
CASSLDGRAYEQYF
TGTGCCAGCAGCTTAGACGGGAGGGCCTACGAGCAGTACTTC
>TRBJ2-6|TRBV10-3|16|TRBD1|-
CAINPGQGRGANVLTF
TGTGCCATCAATCCGGGACAGGGCCGTGGGGCCAACGTCCTGACTTTC
>TRBJ1-5|TRBV6-2/TRBV6-3|12|-|few
CASSPGNQPQHF
TGTGCCAGCAGCCCGGGCAATCAGCCCCAGCATTTT
>TRBJ1-2|TRBV3-1/TRBV3-2|15|TRBD1|-
CASSQDGDRQLGYTF
TGTGCCAGCAGCCAAGATGGGGACAGGCAGCTTGGCTACACCTTC
>TRBJ1-3|TRBV15|17|TRBD1|-
CATSRGDRGSSGNTIYF
TGTGCCACCAGCAGAGGGGACAGGGGATCCTCTGGAAACACCATATATTTT
>TRBJ1-6|TRBV19|15|-|-
CASSIDGGWNSPLHF
TGTGCCAGTAGTATAGATGGGGGCTGGAATTCACCCCTCCACTTT
>TRBJ2-7|TRBV2|15|TRBD1|-
CASSEDRGDLYEQYF
TGTGCCAGCAGTGAAGACAGGGGGGACCTCTACGAGCAGTACTTC
>TRBJ1-2|TRBV3-1/TRBV3-2|11|-|-
CASGETGGYTF
TGTGCCAGCGGGGAGACAGGAGGCTACACCTTC
>TRBJ2-6|TRBV27|13|-|-
CASTRSGANVLTF
TGTGCCAGCACCCGCTCTGGGGCCAACGTCCTGACTTTC
>TRBJ1-2|TRBV4-1|15|TRBD1|-
CASSQGGQGYYGYTF
TGCGCCAGCAGCCAAGGAGGACAGGGTTACTATGGCTACACCTTC
>TRBJ1-1|TRBV6-5|11|-|-
CASKRNTEAFF
TGTGCCAGCAAAAGGAACACTGAAGCTTTCTTT
>TRBJ1-1|TRBV15|18|TRBD1|few
CATSRGRGQWGLDTEAFF
TGTGCCACCAGCAGGGGAAGGGGGCAATGGGGGTTGGACACTGAAGCTTTCTTT
>TRBJ1-1|TRBV24-1|13|TRBD1|-
CATRGQGVAEAFF
TGTGCCACCAGGGGACAGGGCGTCGCTGAAGCTTTCTTT
>TRBJ2-2|TRBV5-1|15|TRBD1|-
CASSLGDRVTGELFF
TGCGCCAGCAGCTTGGGAGACAGGGTGACCGGGGAGCTGTTTTTT
>TRBJ1-1|TRBV7-9|14|-|-
CASSLGQRNTEAFF
TGTGCCAGCAGCTTAGGGCAGAGGAACACTGAAGCTTTCTTT